The present entry profiles one T cell receptor (beta chain) with its context. The data derive from a study of T cells after posttransplantation cyclophosphamide. This CDR3 has 11 amino acids. The germline V gene encodes CDR1 SGHTA and CDR2 FQGNSA. Trimming shortened V by 3 bases and J by 10 bases, and 7 bases separated the two germline ends. The table came from immunoSEQ multiplex PCR; TCRdb's copy has only in-frame clones and leaves some out. The table records 50,000 to 65,000 clones, roughly 86% of them present only once. The receptor's source is a man in his thirties or forties with a blood cancer, CMV-positive, and with a related stem cell donor. This chain uses TRBV7-2 with TRBJ2-1; no reliable D call. The sequencing input was PBMCs. The CDR3 is CASSLTVEQFF. In DNA form, the CDR3 reads TGTGCCAGCAGCTTGACTGTCGAGCAGTTCTTC.